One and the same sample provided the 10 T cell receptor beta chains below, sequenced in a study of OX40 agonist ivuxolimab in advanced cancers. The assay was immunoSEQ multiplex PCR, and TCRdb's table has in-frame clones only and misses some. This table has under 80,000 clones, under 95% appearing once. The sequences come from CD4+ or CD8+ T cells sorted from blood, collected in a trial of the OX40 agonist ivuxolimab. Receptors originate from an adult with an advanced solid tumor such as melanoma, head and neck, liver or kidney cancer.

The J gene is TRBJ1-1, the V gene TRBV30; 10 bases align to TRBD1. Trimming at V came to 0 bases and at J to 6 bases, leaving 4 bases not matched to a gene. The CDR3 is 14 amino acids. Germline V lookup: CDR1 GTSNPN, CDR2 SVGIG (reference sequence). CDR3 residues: CAWSVTGGAAEAFF. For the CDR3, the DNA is TGTGCCTGGAGTGTGACAGGGGGCGCGGCTGAAGCTTTCTTT.

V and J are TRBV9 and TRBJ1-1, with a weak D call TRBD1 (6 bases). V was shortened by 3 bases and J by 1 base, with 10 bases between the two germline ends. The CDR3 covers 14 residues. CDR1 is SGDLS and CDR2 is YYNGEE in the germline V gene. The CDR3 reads CASSEGVGNTEAFF. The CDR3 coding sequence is TGTGCCAGCAGCGAGGGGGTAGGGAACACTGAAGCTTTCTTT.

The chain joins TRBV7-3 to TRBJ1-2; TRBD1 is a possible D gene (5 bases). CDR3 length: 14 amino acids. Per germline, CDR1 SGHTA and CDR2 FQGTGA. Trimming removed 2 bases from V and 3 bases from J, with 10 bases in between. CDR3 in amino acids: CASSLGGEDYGYTF. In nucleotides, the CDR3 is TGTGCCAGCAGCTTAGGAGGGGAAGACTATGGCTACACCTTC.

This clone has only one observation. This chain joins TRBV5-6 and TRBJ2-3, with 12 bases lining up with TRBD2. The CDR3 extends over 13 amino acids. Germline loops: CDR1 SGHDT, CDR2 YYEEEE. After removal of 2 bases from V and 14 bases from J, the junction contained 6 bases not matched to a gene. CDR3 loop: CASSFPSGGDVYF. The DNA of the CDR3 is TGTGCCAGCAGCTTCCCTAGCGGGGGGGATGTGTATTTT.

This CDR3 reads CASSSGPTGTNYGYTF. In DNA, the CDR3 is TGTGCCAGCAGTTCCGGACCGACAGGAACTAACTATGGCTACACCTTC. This chain uses TRBV7-9 with TRBJ1-2; D is perhaps TRBD1 (6 bases). V lost 6 bases, J lost 0 bases, and 17 bases lay in between. The CDR3 extends over 16 amino acids. The germline gives CDR1 SEHNR, CDR2 FQNEAQ (reference sequence).

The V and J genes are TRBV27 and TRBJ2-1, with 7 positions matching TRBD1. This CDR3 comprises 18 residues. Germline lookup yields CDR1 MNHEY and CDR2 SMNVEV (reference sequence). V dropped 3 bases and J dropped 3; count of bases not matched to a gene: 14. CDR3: CASSLIRTGTEIYNEQFF. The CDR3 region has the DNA TGTGCCAGCAGTTTGATTCGAACCGGGACAGAAATCTACAATGAGCAGTTCTTC.

The CDR3 nucleotides are TGTGCCAGCAGCTACCAAGCCGGGACTTCCACAGATACGCAGTATTTT. Its protein product is CASSYQAGTSTDTQYF. The chain employs TRBV13 and TRBJ2-3, with a possible D match to TRBD2 (6 bases). V lost 4 bases and J 2 bases, leaving 16 bases between the germline ends. Germline V gives CDR1 PRHDT, CDR2 FYEKMQ (reference sequence). The CDR3 totals 16 residues.

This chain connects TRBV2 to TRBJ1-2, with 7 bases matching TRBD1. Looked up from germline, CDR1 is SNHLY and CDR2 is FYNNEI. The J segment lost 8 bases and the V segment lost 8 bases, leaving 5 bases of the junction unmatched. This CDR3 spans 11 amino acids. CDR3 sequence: CASYRGDGYTF. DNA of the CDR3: TGTGCCAGCTACAGGGGTGACGGCTACACCTTC.

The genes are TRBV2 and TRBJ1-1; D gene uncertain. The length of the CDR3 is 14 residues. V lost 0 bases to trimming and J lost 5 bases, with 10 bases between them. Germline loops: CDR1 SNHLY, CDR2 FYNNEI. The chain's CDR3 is CASSEALYGTEAFF. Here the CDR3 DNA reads TGTGCCAGCAGTGAAGCGCTATATGGGACTGAAGCTTTCTTT.

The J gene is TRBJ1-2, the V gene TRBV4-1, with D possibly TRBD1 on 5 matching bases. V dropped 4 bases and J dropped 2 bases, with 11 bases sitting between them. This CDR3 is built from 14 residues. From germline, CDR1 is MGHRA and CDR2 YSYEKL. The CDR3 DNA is TGCGCCAGCAGCCCGAGCCAGGGCAACTATGGCTACACCTTC. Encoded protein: CASSPSQGNYGYTF.